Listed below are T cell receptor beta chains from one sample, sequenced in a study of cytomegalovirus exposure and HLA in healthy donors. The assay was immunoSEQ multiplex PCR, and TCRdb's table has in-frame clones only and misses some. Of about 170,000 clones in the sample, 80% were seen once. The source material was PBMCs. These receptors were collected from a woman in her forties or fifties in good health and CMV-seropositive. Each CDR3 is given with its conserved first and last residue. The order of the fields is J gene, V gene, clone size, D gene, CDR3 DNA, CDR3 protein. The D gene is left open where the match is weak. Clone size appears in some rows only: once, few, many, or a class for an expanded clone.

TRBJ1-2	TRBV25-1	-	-	TGTGCCAGCAGTGATTGGGGGAGGTATGGCTACACCTTC	CASSDWGRYGYTF
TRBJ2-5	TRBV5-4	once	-	TGTGCCAGCAGCTGGACTTTGTCGCAAGAGACCCAGTACTTC	CASSWTLSQETQYF
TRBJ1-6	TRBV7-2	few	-	TGTGCCAGCAGCTCACAGGGACCACCCCTCCACTTT	CASSSQGPPLHF
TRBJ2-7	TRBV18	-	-	TGTGCCAGCTCACCGGAGGCCGAGGACCACGAGCAGTACTTC	CASSPEAEDHEQYF
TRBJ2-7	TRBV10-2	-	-	TGCGCCAGCAGAAGATTTTTGGAGAGTTCCTACGAGCAGTACTTC	CASRRFLESSYEQYF
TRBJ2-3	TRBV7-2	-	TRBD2	TGTGCCAGCAGCTTAGTTTTTAGCGGGACAGATACGCAGTATTTT	CASSLVFSGTDTQYF
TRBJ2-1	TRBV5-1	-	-	TGCGCCAGCAGACCCGGGACTGGCCTAACCAATGAGCAGTTCTTC	CASRPGTGLTNEQFF
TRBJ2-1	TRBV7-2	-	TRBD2	TGTGCCAGCAGCTTAGCCGGGACTAGCGTTTACAATGAGCAGTTCTTC	CASSLAGTSVYNEQFF
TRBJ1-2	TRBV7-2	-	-	TGTGCCAGCAGCTTAGAAGGGGGTGAGAACTATGGCTACACCTTC	CASSLEGGENYGYTF
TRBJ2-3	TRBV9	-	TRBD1	TGTGCCAGCAGCACGCGCGGGACAGGGGGCACAGATACGCAGTATTTT	CASSTRGTGGTDTQYF
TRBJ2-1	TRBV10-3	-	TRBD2	TGTGCCATCAGTGGCCAGGTGGGGAGCGGGGGACCCAATGAGCAGTTCTTC	CAISGQVGSGGPNEQFF
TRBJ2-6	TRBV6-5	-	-	TGTGCCAGCAGGCGTGCCGGTTTGGGGGCCAACGTCCTGACTTTC	CASRRAGLGANVLTF
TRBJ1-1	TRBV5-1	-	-	TGCGCCAGCAGACCCAGGGTGGGCACTGAAGCTTTCTTT	CASRPRVGTEAFF
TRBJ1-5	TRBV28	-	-	TGTGCCAGCAGTTCGGGACACCAGCCCCAGCATTTT	CASSSGHQPQHF
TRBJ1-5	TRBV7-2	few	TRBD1	TGTGCCAGCAGTTCACAGGGGACTAGCAATCAGCCCCAGCATTTT	CASSSQGTSNQPQHF
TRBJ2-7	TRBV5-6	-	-	TGTGCCAGCAGCTTGGCGTCCCTCGGGGGCTACGAGCAGTACTTC	CASSLASLGGYEQYF
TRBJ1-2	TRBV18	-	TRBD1	TGTGCCAGCTCGTCGGGACAGCGAAATGGCTACACCTTC	CASSSGQRNGYTF
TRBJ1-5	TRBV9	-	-	TGTGCCAGCAGCGTAGACTCCCGGGGAAATCAGCCCCAGCATTTT	CASSVDSRGNQPQHF
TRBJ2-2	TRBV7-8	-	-	TGTGCCAGCAGCCAAGAGGGGGCCGGGGAGCTGTTTTTT	CASSQEGAGELFF
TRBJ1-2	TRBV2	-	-	TGTGCCAGCAGTGAGTTACCTGGCAGGGGCTACACCTTC	CASSELPGRGYTF
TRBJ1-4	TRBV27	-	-	TGTGCCAGCAGTCGACAGGCCAGGAGTGAAAAACTGTTTTTT	CASSRQARSEKLFF
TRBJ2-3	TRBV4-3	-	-	TGCGCCAGCAGCCCACGCAGTGGAGATACGCAGTATTTT	CASSPRSGDTQYF
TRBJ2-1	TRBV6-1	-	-	TGTGCCAGCAGTGACCGGTTTGACAATGAGCAGTTCTTC	CASSDRFDNEQFF
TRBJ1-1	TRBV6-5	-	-	TGTGCCAGCACCCCCCAGGGAAGGGCTGAAGCTTTCTTT	CASTPQGRAEAFF
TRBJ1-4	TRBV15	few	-	TGTGCCACCAGCAGAGATGTTTCGTTGGGAGGAAACGAAAAACTGTTTTTT	CATSRDVSLGGNEKLFF